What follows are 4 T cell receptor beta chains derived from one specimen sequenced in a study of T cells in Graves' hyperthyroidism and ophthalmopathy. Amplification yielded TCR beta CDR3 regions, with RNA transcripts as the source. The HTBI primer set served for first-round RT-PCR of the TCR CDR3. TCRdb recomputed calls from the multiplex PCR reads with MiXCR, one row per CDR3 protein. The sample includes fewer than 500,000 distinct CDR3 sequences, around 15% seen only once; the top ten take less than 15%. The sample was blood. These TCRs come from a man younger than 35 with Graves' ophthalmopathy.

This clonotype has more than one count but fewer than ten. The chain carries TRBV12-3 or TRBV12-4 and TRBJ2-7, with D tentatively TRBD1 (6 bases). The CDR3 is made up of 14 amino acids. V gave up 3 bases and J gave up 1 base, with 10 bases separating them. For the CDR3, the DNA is TGTGCCAGCAGTTTCGGACAGCATTCCTACGAGCAGTACTTC. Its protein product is CASSFGQHSYEQYF.

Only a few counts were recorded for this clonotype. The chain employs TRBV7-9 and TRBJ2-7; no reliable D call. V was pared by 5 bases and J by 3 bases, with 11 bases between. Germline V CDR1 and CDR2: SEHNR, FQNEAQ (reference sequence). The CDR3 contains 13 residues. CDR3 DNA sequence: TGTGCCAGCAGCACCCCACCTCGCTACGAGCAGTACTTC. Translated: CASSTPPRYEQYF.

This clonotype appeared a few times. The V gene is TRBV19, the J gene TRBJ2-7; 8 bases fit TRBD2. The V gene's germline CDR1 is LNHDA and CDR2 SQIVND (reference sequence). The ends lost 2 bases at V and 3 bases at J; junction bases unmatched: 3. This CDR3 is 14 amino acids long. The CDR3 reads CASSIPGTSYEQYF. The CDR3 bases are TGTGCCAGTAGTATACCCGGGACTAGCTACGAGCAGTACTTC.

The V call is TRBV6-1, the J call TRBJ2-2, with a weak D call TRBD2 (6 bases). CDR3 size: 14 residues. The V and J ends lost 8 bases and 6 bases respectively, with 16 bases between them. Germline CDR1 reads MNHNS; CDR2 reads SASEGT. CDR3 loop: CASYGTEWAGELFF. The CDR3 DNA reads TGTGCCAGCTACGGGACTGAATGGGCCGGGGAGCTGTTTTTT.